Below are 11 T cell receptor beta chains sequenced from a single sample in a study of OX40 agonist ivuxolimab in advanced cancers. Profiled with immunoSEQ multiplex PCR; TCRdb holds only in-frame clones, not every one. The sample carries around 56,000 clones, over 75% recorded once. Sequencing was performed on CD4+ or CD8+ T cells sorted from blood, taken in a trial of the OX40 agonist ivuxolimab. The receptors were gathered from an adult with an advanced solid tumor such as melanoma, head and neck, liver or kidney cancer.

This clone was seen a single time. The rearrangement links TRBV11-3 to TRBJ1-1, with unresolved D. The CDR3 loop spans 12 amino acids. Germline-derived CDR1 and CDR2 are SGHNT and YENEEA. Between the trimmed V and J ends, which lost 3 bases and 5 bases, there was a span of 7 bases. The CDR3 coding sequence is TGTGCCAGCAGCTTTTCGGGGACTGAAGCTTTCTTT. It is translated as CASSFSGTEAFF.

The chain has TRBV2 and TRBJ2-1, with TRBD1 matching over 8 bases. The CDR3 has 15 residues. The V gene end was trimmed by 7 bases and the J gene end by 6 bases; junction bases not matched to a gene: 11. The germline V gene encodes CDR1 SNHLY and CDR2 FYNNEI. This chain's CDR3 is CASILDRDLPNEQFF. In DNA form, the CDR3 reads TGTGCCAGCATCTTGGACAGGGATTTACCCAATGAGCAGTTCTTC.

The rearrangement uses TRBV2 and TRBJ1-2, with D possibly TRBD1 on 5 matching bases. Trimming took off 5 bases at V and 0 bases at J, with 10 bases between the two ends. The CDR3 is 14 amino acids. The germline V gene encodes CDR1 SNHLY and CDR2 FYNNEI. CDR3 residues: CASSWTPTNYGYTF. Here the CDR3 DNA reads TGTGCCAGCAGTTGGACACCAACTAACTATGGCTACACCTTC.

The rearrangement links TRBV2 to TRBJ2-7; a possible D gene is TRBD1 (6 bases). The CDR3 covers 15 residues. Trimming took 8 bases from V and 1 from J, leaving 18 bases between them. Germline lookup yields CDR1 SNHLY and CDR2 FYNNEI. For the CDR3, the DNA is TGTGCCAGCCGGATTACCGGGACATGGTCCTACGAGCAGTACTTC. This translates into CASRITGTWSYEQYF.

The chain joins TRBV7-3 to TRBJ2-1; D might be TRBD2 (5 bases). Looked up from germline, CDR1 is SGHTA and CDR2 is FQGTGA. V was pared by 2 bases and J by 2 bases, with 10 bases between. This CDR3 comprises 15 residues. The CDR3 protein is CASSLSDWPYNEQFF. CDR3 in DNA: TGTGCCAGCAGCTTATCGGACTGGCCCTACAATGAGCAGTTCTTC.

The chain employs TRBV7-8 and TRBJ2-2, with D maybe TRBD1 (6 bases). The germline CDR1 and CDR2 sequences are SGHVS and FQNEAQ. Trimming removed 4 bases from V and 0 bases from J, with 12 bases in between. The CDR3 extends over 16 amino acids. The CDR3 sequence is CASSSTGTTNTGELFF. In DNA, the CDR3 is TGTGCCAGCAGCTCAACCGGGACAACGAACACCGGGGAGCTGTTTTTT.

The chain has TRBV6-5 and TRBJ1-4; perhaps TRBD1 as D (5 bases). The ends were cut back, 6 bases at V and 3 bases at J, with 14 bases in the middle. Germline assignment: CDR1 MNHEY and CDR2 SVGAGI. The CDR3 contains 15 residues. CDR3 coding DNA: TGTGCCAGCAGCCACGCTTCGGGGGCTAATGAAAAACTGTTTTTT. Amino acids: CASSHASGANEKLFF.

The J gene is TRBJ2-3, the V gene TRBV19, with D tentatively TRBD2 (6 bases). CDR1 is LNHDA and CDR2 is SQIVND in the germline V gene (reference sequence). This CDR3 contains 15 residues. Trimming stripped 3 bases from V and 9 bases from J, with 19 bases between. The CDR3 is CASSIDSGPRGTQYF. DNA for the CDR3: TGTGCCAGTAGTATTGATAGCGGACCGCGAGGAACGCAGTATTTT. The variable domain in full, completed from reference TRBV19 and TRBJ2-3, reads DGGITQSPKYLFRKEGQNVTLSCEQNLNHDAMYWYRQDPGQGLRLIYYSQIVNDFQKGDIAEGYSVSREKKESFPLTVTSAQKNPTAFYLCASSIDSGPRGTQYFGPGTRLTVL.

V and J are TRBV28 and TRBJ1-5, with no clear D. CDR1 is MDHEN, CDR2 SYDVKM, per germline. V was pared by 6 bases and J by 4 bases, with 10 bases between. The CDR3 extends over 13 amino acids. CDR3 residues: CASSTDGNQPQHF. In nucleotides, the CDR3 is TGTGCCAGCAGCACCGACGGGAATCAGCCCCAGCATTTT.

This clone has only one observation. The chain joins TRBV21-1 to TRBJ2-1; the table assigns TRBD2, which was not confirmed against the DNA. TRBV21-1 is deemed a pseudogene. CDR3 size: 22 residues. CDR3 residues: CASSNQAAGTSGSPSPWGEQFF. In DNA form, the CDR3 reads TGTGCCAGCAGCAATCAGGCTGCAGGGACTAGCGGGAGCCCCAGTCCGTGGGGTGAGCAGTTCTTC.

The chain links TRBV18 to TRBJ2-1, with 10 bases identical to TRBD2. This CDR3 has 16 amino acids. Germline assignment: CDR1 KGHSH and CDR2 LQKENI. V was pared by 5 bases and J by 1 base, with 5 bases of the junction left unmatched. The CDR3 spells CASSVRTSGSYNEQFF. The CDR3, as DNA: TGTGCCAGCTCAGTGAGGACTAGCGGTTCCTACAATGAGCAGTTCTTC.